This T cell receptor (beta chain) was documented in a study of T cell repertoires in cytomegalovirus infection (dated by TCRdb to between 2018 and 2021). In the study overall: Recently identified HLA-C-restricted CMV epitopes, whose presentation resists viral immunomodulation, were targeted by peptide stimulations together with well-studied HLA-B-restricted epitopes. Because public TCR beta signatures pointed to carriage of CMV infection together with the matching HLA type, the HLA type of each donor mattered for the analysis.

Sequencing relied on an Illumina HiSeq 1500. Using fastp trimming at Q25 and MiXCR clonotype assembly, TCRdb reanalyzed the public sequencing data and kept in-frame beta chains. Under each unique CDR3 protein, matching rows form one entry showing the most common genes and DNA. The sample table holds about 900,000 distinct CDR3 sequences, of which around 29% were seen once. The ten largest account for over 12% of the sample. Details on this clonotype: Its antigen target is currently unknown. The sample holds no much larger clone one base away, and base qualities are not on file.

Clipping removes 5 bases from V and 3 bases from J, with 15 as the unmatched junction base count. Via the germline V gene, CDR1 is SNHLY and CDR2 FYNNEI. From the cysteine up to the phenylalanine, the CDR3 has a length of 19 residues. This entry keeps only the CDR3 DNA: 57 bases, framed from base 1. Broad study findings and their caveats: Carriers of CMV infection plus the relevant HLA type were discriminated by the cumulative frequency of public TCR beta family members in the study cohort and in an independent roughly 340-donor cohort. The ex vivo response was dominated by HLA-C-restricted CMV-specific TCR beta clonotypes, which also provided the single most frequent clonotype in two of eight donors.

In light of the paper, this sample's treatment or condition label describes: in vitro stimulation with specific CMV peptide epitopes to enrich CMV-specific T cells. The TCR comes from a human donor in good health (CMV status not recorded). Some clones in this sample may be carry-over from other donors' samples. The material was cultured CD8+ T cells from PBMCs, obtained from culture after CMV antigen stimulation. Here the chain combines TRBV2 and TRBJ2-2, with TRBD1 matching 10 junction bases. The bases are TGTGCCAGCAGTATTGTGGGGACAGGGGACAAGGCGGACACCGGGGAGCTGTTTTTT. This codes for CASSIVGTGDKADTGELFF.